These 21 T cell receptor beta chains were sequenced from one sample in a study of blood T cell repertoires in COVID-19. Generated by immunoSEQ multiplex PCR, the TCRdb table keeps only in-frame clones and is missing some. The repertoire includes hundreds of thousands of clones, around 82% of them detected once, and about 9.1% sits in the top ten. Sequenced sample: peripheral blood. These TCRs come from a human donor in a cohort sampled during active COVID-19.

The chain links TRBV11-3 to TRBJ2-7, with no clear D. CDR1 is SGHNT, CDR2 YENEEA, per germline. Trimming removed 5 bases from V and 5 bases from J, with 10 bases in between. This CDR3 spans 12 amino acids. CDR3 sequence reads: CASSHNQDEQYF. The CDR3 DNA reads as TGTGCCAGCAGCCATAATCAGGACGAGCAGTACTTC.

The CDR3 spells CASSSRTGEETQYF. The CDR3, as DNA: TGTGCCAGCAGCAGTCGGACAGGGGAAGAGACCCAGTACTTC. The chain combines TRBV5-4 with TRBJ2-5, with 9 bases aligning to TRBD1. The germline CDR1 and CDR2 sequences are SGHNT and YYREEE (reference sequence). This CDR3 is built from 14 residues. With V trimmed by 4 bases and J by 3 bases, 4 bases remained unmatched.

The CDR3 bases are TGTGCCACCAGTGACCCTACTAGCTTAACAGATACGCAGTATTTT. Translation: CATSDPTSLTDTQYF. The V and J genes are TRBV24-1 and TRBJ2-3; the D gene is possibly TRBD2 (6 bases). The germline V gene has CDR1 KGHDR and CDR2 SFDVKD. Trimming stripped 4 bases from V and 3 bases from J, with 13 bases between. The CDR3 is 15 residues long.

This sequence joins TRBV29-1 and TRBJ1-1; D might be TRBD1 (6 bases). Germline values: CDR1 SQVTM, CDR2 ANQGSEA. The CDR3 is 13 residues long. V gave up 3 bases and J gave up 0 bases, with 8 bases separating them. The CDR3 nucleotides read TGCAGCGTTGATGGACAGATGAACACTGAAGCTTTCTTT. Translated: CSVDGQMNTEAFF.

Comment on this clone: Other nucleotide sequences from this sample produce the same CDR3. The CDR3 loop is CASRPTGVTEAFF. The DNA of the CDR3 is TGTGCCAGCAGACCAACAGGGGTGACTGAAGCTTTCTTT. V is TRBV6-5 and J is TRBJ1-1; 7 positions match TRBD1. The CDR3 is 13 residues long. In germline, CDR1 is MNHEY, CDR2 SVGAGI. V lost 6 bases and J lost 5; bases outside the gene matches: 6.

J is TRBJ2-7 and V is TRBV5-4; 7 bases are shared with TRBD2. Germline V gene sequence: CDR1 SGHNT, CDR2 YYREEE (reference sequence). CDR3 size: 17 residues. V dropped 3 bases and J dropped 6; count of bases not matched to a gene: 18. The CDR3 is CASSSGGGRGGLLEQYF. CDR3 nucleotides: TGTGCCAGCAGCTCGGGGGGAGGGCGAGGCGGTTTGCTCGAGCAGTACTTC.

V and J are TRBV18 and TRBJ2-7; TRBD1 agrees at 10 bases. J lost 2 bases, V lost 6 bases, and 7 bases had no gene match. The germline V gene encodes CDR1 KGHSH and CDR2 LQKENI. This CDR3 is built from 15 residues. The chain's CDR3 is CASSLGTGATYEQYF. In DNA form, the CDR3 reads TGTGCCAGCTCTCTGGGGACAGGGGCGACCTACGAGCAGTACTTC.

The V call is TRBV5-8, the J call TRBJ2-7; possibly TRBD1 for D (5 bases). The CDR3 has 15 residues. CDR1 and CDR2 from the germline V gene are SGHTS and YDEGEE. V shed 1 base and J shed 0 bases, with 11 bases lying between them. CDR3 nucleotide sequence: TGTGCCAGCAGCTTGCCCGGACAAAACTCCTACGAGCAGTACTTC. Its translation: CASSLPGQNSYEQYF. The full variable domain, rest sourced from reference TRBV5-8 and TRBJ2-7, is EAGVTQSPTHLIKTRGQQATLRCSPISGHTSVYWYQQALGLGLQFLLWYDEGEERNRGNFPPRFSGRQFPNYSSELNVNALELEDSALYLCASSLPGQNSYEQYFGPGTRLTVT.

CDR3 sequence: CASSQTYEQYF. CDR3 coding DNA: TGTGCCAGCAGCCAGACCTACGAGCAGTACTTC. The gene calls are TRBV5-8 and TRBJ2-7; D is unresolved. The germline V gene has CDR1 SGHTS and CDR2 YDEGEE. The CDR3 extends over 11 amino acids. The V end lost 4 bases, the J end lost 2 bases, and 4 bases lay between the germline ends.

The chain uses TRBV3-1 (or the pseudogene TRBV3-2) and TRBJ2-2, with TRBD2 identical over 12 bases. V shed 4 bases, J shed 9 bases, and the junction held 3 bases outside the gene matches. Germline V gene data show CDR1 as LGHDT and CDR2 as YNNKEL (reference sequence). The CDR3 is 14 amino acids. In nucleotides, the CDR3 is TGTGCCAGCAGCCGGACTAGCGGGGTACGGGAGCTGTTTTTT. Its protein is CASSRTSGVRELFF.

The V and J genes are TRBV7-9 and TRBJ1-5; unclear D gene. Germline V gene data show CDR1 as SEHNR and CDR2 as FQNEAQ (reference sequence). This CDR3 spans 15 amino acids. V lost 2 bases, J lost 9 bases, and 17 bases lay in between. Written as DNA, the CDR3 is TGTGCCAGCAGCTTACTAGCGATGGCCGAGGGGCCCCAGCATTTT. It is translated as CASSLLAMAEGPQHF.

V gene TRBV19 combines with J gene TRBJ2-5; 8 bases align to TRBD2. The V gene end was trimmed by 8 bases and the J gene end by 2 bases; junction bases not matched to a gene: 10. CDR3 size: 15 residues. Germline CDR1 and CDR2: LNHDA and SQIVND (reference sequence). The CDR3 here is CASRLTSVSQETQYF. The CDR3 DNA follows: TGTGCCAGTCGCTTGACTAGCGTATCTCAAGAGACCCAGTACTTC.

The chain employs TRBV15 and TRBJ1-6; D is possibly TRBD1 (5 bases). Germline V gene sequence: CDR1 LNHNV, CDR2 YYDKDF (reference sequence). The V end lost 8 bases, the J end lost 9 bases, and 14 bases lay between the germline ends. The CDR3 consists of 13 residues. As DNA, the CDR3 is TGTGCCACCTCAGGTAGGAGGGGTTCACCCCTCCACTTT. As protein: CATSGRRGSPLHF. The full variable domain, rest sourced from reference TRBV15 and TRBJ1-6, is DAMVIQNPRYQVTQFGKPVTLSCSQTLNHNVMYWYQQKSSQAPKLLFHYYDKDFNNEADTPDNFQSRRPNTSFCFLDIRSPGLGDTAMYLCATSGRRGSPLHFGNGTRLTVT.

The chain is built from TRBV7-6 and TRBJ2-5; no clear D gene. CDR1 and CDR2 (germline): SGHVS, FNYEAQ. The CDR3 contains 13 residues. The ends were cut back, 5 bases at V and 5 bases at J, with 12 bases in the middle. The CDR3 region has the DNA TGTGCCAGCAGCCAGGTCGGTGGGGAGACCCAGTACTTC. Translation: CASSQVGGETQYF.

The chain is built from TRBV11-2 and TRBJ2-1; a weak D match, TRBD2 (7 bases). V lost 0 bases and J lost 9, with 9 bases in between. CDR1 and CDR2 (germline): SGHAT, FQNNGV. The CDR3 is 13 amino acids. CDR3 residues: CASSLEGGGEQFF. DNA of the CDR3: TGTGCCAGCAGCTTAGAAGGGGGGGGTGAGCAGTTCTTC.

This sequence joins TRBV12-3 or TRBV12-4 and TRBJ2-2; the D is unclear. V lost 4 bases to trimming and J lost 8 bases, with 5 bases between them. CDR3 length: 11 amino acids. The CDR3 DNA sequence: TGTGCCAGCAGTTCCTCGGGGGAGCTGTTTTTT. The encoded protein is CASSSSGELFF.

V usage is TRBV19 and J usage is TRBJ2-2; 7 bases are a match to TRBD1. This CDR3 has 15 residues. Trimming took 6 bases from V and 4 from J; bases not matched to a gene: 8. Germline CDR1 is LNHDA and CDR2 is SQIVND (reference sequence). CDR3 protein: CASSLRGSGTGELFF. The CDR3 DNA follows: TGTGCCAGTAGCCTCAGGGGGTCGGGCACCGGGGAGCTGTTTTTT.

The genes are TRBV5-6 and TRBJ2-5; 8 nucleotides match TRBD1. V dropped 2 bases and J dropped 5; count of bases not matched to a gene: 5. The CDR3 contains 14 residues. Germline CDR1 SGHDT, CDR2 YYEEEE. CDR3 nucleotides: TGTGCCAGCAGCTTCCAGGGGGCGGTCGAGACCCAGTACTTC. As protein: CASSFQGAVETQYF.

With regard to this clone: This may be a read error: a much more frequent sequence differs by one nucleotide. The chain recombines TRBV11-3 with TRBJ2-3; D unclear. V was shortened by 5 bases and J by 2 bases, with 8 bases between the two germline ends. The germline CDR1 and CDR2 sequences are SGHNT and YENEEA. CDR3 size: 13 residues. The CDR3 sequence: CASSPRVTDTQYF. The DNA of the CDR3 is TGTGCCAGCAGCCCTCGGGTCACAGATACGCAGTATTTT.

The chain uses TRBV29-1 and TRBJ1-2; perhaps TRBD1 as D (6 bases). CDR1 and CDR2 from the germline V gene are SQVTM and ANQGSEA. V lost 2 bases and J 8 bases, leaving 21 bases between the germline ends. There are 15 residues in the CDR3. The CDR3 DNA reads TGCAGCGTTGAAATTCTGGGGCCAGGGGTGAGGGGCTACACCTTC. Residues: CSVEILGPGVRGYTF.

This clone was detected ten times or more. This chain links TRBV6-1 with TRBJ2-7, with D possibly being TRBD1 (5 bases). Germline V gives CDR1 MNHNS, CDR2 SASEGT. V was shortened by 2 bases and J by 7 bases, with 15 bases between the two germline ends. The CDR3 sequence is 14 residues long. CDR3 amino acids: CASSELIGVGEQYF. The CDR3 DNA follows: TGTGCCAGCAGTGAATTGATAGGGGTCGGGGAGCAGTACTTC.